These 23 T cell receptor beta chains came from one sample sequenced in a study of shared clonotypes between healthy human individuals (dated by TCRdb to 2018 to 2021). Preparation of the library involved the immunoSEQ multiplex PCR assay. TCRdb retrieved this table from immuneACCESS and kept in-frame rearrangements only. Not all clones are present; in checked studies, unresolved V genes account for under half, and no reason is known for the remainder. This sample has 850,000 to 1,200,000 clones in its table, and approximately 76% of those were observed once. The top ten clones comprise about 1.5% of the sample. The sequenced sample consisted of memory CD4+ T cells sorted from blood. The cell subset or site label of this sample denotes: CD45RA-negative fraction. These receptors all come from a man younger than 30 in good health.

V gene TRBV18 combines with J gene TRBJ2-3; possible D gene TRBD1, 6 bases. V was clipped by 4 bases and J by 1 base, with 15 bases between them. The CDR3 has 16 residues. CDR1 and CDR2 from the germline V gene are KGHSH and LQKENI. The CDR3 DNA is TGTGCCAGCTCACAAAGCGGCAGGGGCGGCACAGATACGCAGTATTTT. Its translation: CASSQSGRGGTDTQYF.

CDR3: CARDTSYEQYF. In DNA form, the CDR3 reads TGTGCTAGGGACACCTCCTACGAGCAGTACTTC. The chain has TRBV12-5 and TRBJ2-7; D perhaps matches TRBD1 (5 bases). The CDR3 is 11 residues long. Germline V lookup: CDR1 LGHNT, CDR2 FRNRAP. V was shortened by 9 bases and J by 0 bases, with 6 bases between the two germline ends.

This clone was counted once. The rearrangement joins TRBV7-8 to TRBJ2-2; the D is unclear. Trimming removed 0 bases from V and 5 bases from J, with 7 bases in between. The CDR3 is 14 residues long. CDR1 SGHVS and CDR2 FQNEAQ come from the germline V gene. CDR3 in amino acids: CASSLALRTGELFF. CDR3 bases: TGTGCCAGCAGCTTAGCCCTAAGGACCGGGGAGCTGTTTTTT.

V and J are TRBV14 and TRBJ2-2; no definite D call. This CDR3 is 15 amino acids long. Germline assignment: CDR1 SGHDN and CDR2 FVKESK. The V and J ends lost 0 bases and 5 bases respectively, with 10 bases between them. CDR3 sequence reads: CASSQDLTDTGELFF. In nucleotides, the CDR3 is TGTGCCAGCAGCCAAGATCTTACGGATACCGGGGAGCTGTTTTTT.

The J gene is TRBJ1-1, the V gene TRBV7-2; TRBD1 matches at 8 bases. CDR3 length: 15 amino acids. The germline V gene encodes CDR1 SGHTA and CDR2 FQGNSA. V lost 3 bases, J lost 6 bases, and 9 bases stayed unmatched. In DNA, the CDR3 is TGTGCCAGCAGCTTGGGGGGACAGGTAGTAGCTGAAGCTTTCTTT. Translated: CASSLGGQVVAEAFF.

The rearrangement joins TRBV5-1 to TRBJ1-2; 8 bases are shared with TRBD1. V shed 3 bases, J shed 4 bases, and the junction held 11 bases outside the gene matches. The CDR3 runs 16 residues. Per the germline V gene, CDR1 is SGHRS and CDR2 is YFSETQ. The CDR3 nucleotides are TGCGCCAGCAGCTCCAACTGGGGGGGACAGGTCTATGGCTACACCTTC. Residues: CASSSNWGGQVYGYTF.

This chain joins TRBV18 and TRBJ1-5; D gene ambiguous. The V and J ends lost 3 bases and 0 bases respectively, with 6 bases between them. Germline assignment: CDR1 KGHSH and CDR2 LQKENI. The CDR3 extends over 14 amino acids. CDR3: CASSPMGSNQPQHF. CDR3 in DNA: TGTGCCAGCTCACCGATGGGTAGCAATCAGCCCCAGCATTTT.

This clone was seen more than once but under ten times. This chain joins TRBV4-1 and TRBJ2-5; maybe TRBD1 (6 bases). Deletions cut 2 bases from V and 4 bases from J, with 17 bases between. CDR1 MGHRA and CDR2 YSYEKL come from the germline V gene. The CDR3 is 16 residues long. CDR3 DNA: TGCGCCAGCAGCCAATCTCCCCTCACAGGGTCAGAGACCCAGTACTTC. As protein: CASSQSPLTGSETQYF.

The chain uses TRBV6-1 and TRBJ1-1; TRBD1 matches at 10 bases. This CDR3 is built from 15 residues. With V trimmed by 7 bases and J by 0 bases, 5 bases remained unmatched. Per germline, CDR1 MNHNS and CDR2 SASEGT. The CDR3 sequence is CASMGTGAMNTEAFF. DNA for the CDR3: TGTGCCAGCATGGGGACAGGGGCCATGAACACTGAAGCTTTCTTT.

The V gene is TRBV13, the J gene TRBJ2-5, with D hard to call. The CDR3 runs 12 residues. V lost 2 bases and J lost 4, with 5 bases in between. Germline assignment: CDR1 PRHDT and CDR2 FYEKMQ (reference sequence). CDR3 DNA: TGTGCCAGCAGCTTACATCGAGAGACCCAGTACTTC. Amino acid sequence: CASSLHRETQYF.

This clone was recorded only once. This chain uses TRBV5-1 with TRBJ2-6; D gene uncertain. The germline V gene has CDR1 SGHRS and CDR2 YFSETQ. V was shortened by 6 bases and J by 0 bases, with 10 bases between the two germline ends. The CDR3 runs to 15 residues. CDR3 loop: CASNPSGSGANVLTF. The CDR3 DNA reads as TGCGCCAGCAACCCATCCGGCTCTGGGGCCAACGTCCTGACTTTC.

CDR3 nucleotides: TGTGCCAGCAGTGCCCCCGGACAGGGGGAGAATCAGCCCCAGCATTTT. It specifies CASSAPGQGENQPQHF. V gene TRBV6-1 combines with J gene TRBJ1-5, with 10 bases lining up with TRBD1. This CDR3 region has 16 residues. Per the germline V gene, CDR1 is MNHNS and CDR2 is SASEGT. Trimming cost V 4 bases and J 4 bases; bases outside gene matches: 7.

V gene TRBV27 combines with J gene TRBJ1-2; D remains ambiguous. The CDR3 consists of 15 residues. The V gene's germline CDR1 is MNHEY and CDR2 SMNVEV (reference sequence). V lost 1 base to trimming and J lost 0 bases, with 9 bases between them. CDR3 bases: TGTGCCAGCAGTTTATATGGGGTCTCTAACTATGGCTACACCTTC. Amino acid sequence: CASSLYGVSNYGYTF.

This clone is a singleton in its sample. V and J are TRBV7-9 and TRBJ2-3; 14 bases are a match to TRBD2. V was pared by 4 bases and J by 2 bases, with 8 bases of the junction left unmatched. The germline CDR1 and CDR2 sequences are SEHNR and FQNEAQ (reference sequence). This CDR3 has 18 amino acids. This chain's CDR3 is CASSSRTSGGPLTDTQYF. The CDR3 nucleotides read TGTGCCAGCAGCTCGAGGACTAGCGGGGGGCCTCTCACAGATACGCAGTATTTT.

V is TRBV6-5 and J is TRBJ1-4, with TRBD1 matching 7 bases. V shed 5 bases, J shed 8 bases, and the junction held 11 bases outside the gene matches. In germline, CDR1 is MNHEY, CDR2 SVGAGI. There are 15 residues in the CDR3. CDR3 coding DNA: TGTGCCAGCAGTAATGACAGGGCGGGAAGGGAAAAACTGTTTTTT. Protein sequence: CASSNDRAGREKLFF.

The rearrangement uses TRBV6-5 and TRBJ1-6; TRBD1 aligns across 7 bases. Germline CDR1 and CDR2: MNHEY and SVGAGI. With 4 bases clipped from V and 7 bases from J, the junction kept 7 bases outside the gene matches. This CDR3 has 15 amino acids. CDR3 coding DNA: TGTGCCAGCAGTTCCGTAGGGACAGAGAATTCACCCCTCCACTTT. This sequence encodes CASSSVGTENSPLHF.

This clone was detected a few times. The chain recombines TRBV29-1 with TRBJ1-1, with a weak D call TRBD1 (5 bases). The CDR3 is 10 residues long. Trimming pared 4 bases from V and 8 bases from J, leaving 8 bases between. CDR1 is SQVTM, CDR2 ANQGSEA, per germline. DNA of the CDR3: TGCAGCGTTGCGACAGTAGAAGCTTTCTTT. Encoded protein: CSVATVEAFF.

This chain uses TRBV5-1 with TRBJ2-7; 8 nucleotides line up with TRBD2. The CDR3 contains 15 residues. Germline trimming cut 0 bases from V and 2 bases from J; bases unmatched to any gene: 4. Germline V gene data show CDR1 as SGHRS and CDR2 as YFSETQ. DNA of the CDR3: TGCGCCAGCAGCTTGGAGAAGCGGGGGACCTACGAGCAGTACTTC. The encoded protein is CASSLEKRGTYEQYF. The variable domain in full, completed from reference TRBV5-1 and TRBJ2-7, reads KAGVTQTPRYLIKTRGQQVTLSCSPISGHRSVSWYQQTPGQGLQFLFEYFSETQRNKGNFPGRFSGRQFSNSRSEMNVSTLELGDSALYLCASSLEKRGTYEQYFGPGTRLTVT.

This chain connects TRBV9 to TRBJ1-4; TRBD1 is a possible D gene (6 bases). The germline V gene has CDR1 SGDLS and CDR2 YYNGEE. The CDR3 has 17 amino acids. The V gene lost 4 bases and the J gene lost 0 bases, with 16 bases spanning the gap. The CDR3 loop is CASSKTDSRATNEKLFF. The CDR3 DNA sequence: TGTGCCAGCAGCAAGACGGACAGCAGAGCAACTAATGAAAAACTGTTTTTT.

This chain connects TRBV12-1 to TRBJ2-2; TRBD1 was called by the table and not checked on the DNA. TRBV12-1 is a recognized pseudogene. This CDR3 spans 16 amino acids. CDR3 sequence reads: CASSFDRQGRTGELFF. The DNA for the CDR3 is TGTGCCAGCAGCTTTGATCGACAGGGGAGGACCGGGGAGCTGTTTTTT.

In nucleotides, the CDR3 is TGTGCCAGCAGCCCGACAGGGTACGAGCAGTACTTC. It encodes CASSPTGYEQYF. This sequence joins TRBV7-9 and TRBJ2-7; 7 nucleotides agree with TRBD1. CDR3 length: 12 amino acids. Germline V CDR1 and CDR2: SEHNR, FQNEAQ (reference sequence). V was pared by 5 bases and J by 4 bases, with 2 bases of the junction left unmatched.

The chain carries TRBV29-1 and TRBJ2-7, with 10 bases identical to TRBD1. The CDR3 contains 12 residues. The trim removed 8 bases at V and 6 bases at J, leaving 7 bases unmatched. CDR1 and CDR2 (germline): SQVTM, ANQGSEA. In DNA, the CDR3 is TGCAGCAGTATGACAGGGGGCGGCGAGCAGTACTTC. It yields the protein CSSMTGGGEQYF.

This CDR3 reads CASSSSEYGYTF. Written as DNA, the CDR3 is TGTGCCAGCAGTTCATCTGAATATGGCTACACCTTC. The rearrangement uses TRBV28 and TRBJ1-2; D unresolved. The CDR3 spans 12 residues. CDR1 is MDHEN, CDR2 SYDVKM, per germline. Trimming shortened V by 4 bases and J by 5 bases, and 8 bases separated the two germline ends.